This T cell receptor (beta chain) was identified in a study of T cell changes during pregnancy in multiple sclerosis. Per the germline V gene, CDR1 is MNHEY and CDR2 is SMNVEV (reference sequence). CDR3 length: 14 amino acids. The trim removed 4 bases at V and 1 base at J, leaving 2 bases unmatched. Some clones are missing from TCRdb's copy, which holds only in-frame ones; the method was immunoSEQ multiplex PCR. The table lists about 38,000 clones, more than 85% of them singletons. This receptor was identified in a female donor with multiple sclerosis, enrolled in a pregnancy study. This chain uses TRBV27 with TRBJ1-1, with TRBD1 matching over 8 bases. The material sequenced was CD8+ T cells from peripheral blood mononuclear cells, taken after pregnancy. CDR3 amino acids: CASSWTGTNTEAFF. Written as DNA, the CDR3 is TGTGCCAGCAGTTGGACAGGGACGAACACTGAAGCTTTCTTT.